The clone carrying this T cell receptor (beta chain) turned up a few times. The antigen remains undetermined. The protocol was immunoSEQ multiplex PCR, while the TCRdb copy is restricted to in-frame clones and leaves out a portion. Of about 130,000 clones listed, about 81% were seen once; the top ten hold 1.5% to 2%. This sample was included in a study of radiation and T cells in renal cell carcinoma. General study points: Pretreatment tumor biopsies were lacking, so baseline clonotypes are unknown.

Germline CDR1 is MNHEY and CDR2 is SMNVEV (reference sequence). After removal of 5 bases from V and 3 bases from J, the junction contained 4 bases not matched to a gene. The CDR3 is 14 residues long. The time point: blood 2 weeks post-SBRT. Treatment specified: 15 Gy SBRT to primary tumor, nephrectomy 4 weeks later. After SBRT, blood was collected at 2 and 4 weeks, plus baseline. The gene calls are TRBV27 and TRBJ1-5; 7 bases agree with TRBD1. This receptor was taken from an older woman with renal cell carcinoma. Here the sequenced sample was blood, taken from a patient whose treatment included radiotherapy and nephrectomy. CDR3: CASSPQGFNQPQHF. CDR3 bases: TGTGCCAGCAGTCCACAGGGGTTCAATCAGCCCCAGCATTTT.